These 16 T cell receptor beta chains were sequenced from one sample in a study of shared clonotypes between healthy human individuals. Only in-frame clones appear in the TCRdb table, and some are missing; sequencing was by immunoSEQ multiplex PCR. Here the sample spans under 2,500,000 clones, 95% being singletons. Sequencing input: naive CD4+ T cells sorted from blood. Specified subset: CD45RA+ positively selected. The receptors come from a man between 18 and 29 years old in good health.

The CDR3 spells CASAGHSNTGELFF. In nucleotides, the CDR3 is TGTGCCAGTGCGGGACACTCGAACACCGGGGAGCTGTTTTTT. The chain uses TRBV28 and TRBJ2-2; D possibly uses TRBD1 or TRBD2 (6 bases each). Looked up from germline, CDR1 is MDHEN and CDR2 is SYDVKM. The CDR3 sequence is 14 residues long. Trimming took 9 bases from V and 0 from J, leaving 11 bases between them.

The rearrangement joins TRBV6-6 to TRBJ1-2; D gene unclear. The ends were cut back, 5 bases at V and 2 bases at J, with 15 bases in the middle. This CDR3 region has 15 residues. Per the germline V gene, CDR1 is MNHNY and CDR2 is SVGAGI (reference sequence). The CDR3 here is CASSNRHLLNYGYTF. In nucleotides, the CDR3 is TGTGCCAGCAGTAATCGTCACCTCCTGAACTATGGCTACACCTTC.

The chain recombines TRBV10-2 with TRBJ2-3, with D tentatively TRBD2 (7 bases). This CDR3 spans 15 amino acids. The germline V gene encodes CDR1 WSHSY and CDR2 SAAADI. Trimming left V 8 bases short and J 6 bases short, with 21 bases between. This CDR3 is CASSPGGGSFDTQYF. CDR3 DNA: TGCGCCAGCTCACCTGGGGGCGGGAGTTTCGATACGCAGTATTTT.

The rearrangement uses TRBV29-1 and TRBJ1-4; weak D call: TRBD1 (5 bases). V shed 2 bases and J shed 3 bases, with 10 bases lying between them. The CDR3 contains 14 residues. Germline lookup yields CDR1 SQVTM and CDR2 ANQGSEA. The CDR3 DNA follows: TGCAGCGTTGAACAACAGGCGCCTAATGAAAAACTGTTTTTT. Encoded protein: CSVEQQAPNEKLFF.

The CDR3 DNA follows: TGTGCCATCAGTCCGGGACAATACTCTGGAAACACCATATATTTT. Amino acids: CAISPGQYSGNTIYF. V gene TRBV10-3 combines with J gene TRBJ1-3; maybe TRBD1 (6 bases). V lost 5 bases and J 0 bases, leaving 11 bases between the germline ends. There are 15 residues in the CDR3. Per germline, CDR1 ENHRY and CDR2 SYGVKD.

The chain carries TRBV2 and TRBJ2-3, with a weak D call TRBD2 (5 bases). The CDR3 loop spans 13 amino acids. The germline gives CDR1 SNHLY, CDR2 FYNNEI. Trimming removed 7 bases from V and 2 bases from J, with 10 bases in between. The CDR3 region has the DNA TGTGCCAGCAAGGGAGCGGCCACAGATACGCAGTATTTT. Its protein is CASKGAATDTQYF.

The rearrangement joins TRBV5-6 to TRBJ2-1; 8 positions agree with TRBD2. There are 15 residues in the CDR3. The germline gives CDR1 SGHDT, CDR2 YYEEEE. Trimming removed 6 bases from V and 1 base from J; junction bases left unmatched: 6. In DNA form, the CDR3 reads TGTGCCAGCACCCTACTAGCGGCTTCCTACAATGAGCAGTTCTTC. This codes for CASTLLAASYNEQFF.

The CDR3 DNA reads as TGTGCCAGCAGTTTATTACAGAATAGCAATCAGCCCCAGCATTTT. It is translated as CASSLLQNSNQPQHF. The rearrangement joins TRBV28 to TRBJ1-5; D unresolved. The CDR3 has 15 amino acids. Germline CDR1 reads MDHEN; CDR2 reads SYDVKM. V was clipped by 1 base and J by 0 bases, with 7 bases between them.

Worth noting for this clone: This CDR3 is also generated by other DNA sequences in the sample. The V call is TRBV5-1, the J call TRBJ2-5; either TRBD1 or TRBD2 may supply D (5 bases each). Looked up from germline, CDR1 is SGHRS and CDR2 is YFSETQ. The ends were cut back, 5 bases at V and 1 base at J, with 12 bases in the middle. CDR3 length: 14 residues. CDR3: CASSLGTIQETQYF. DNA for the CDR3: TGCGCCAGCAGTCTCGGGACGATCCAAGAGACCCAGTACTTC.

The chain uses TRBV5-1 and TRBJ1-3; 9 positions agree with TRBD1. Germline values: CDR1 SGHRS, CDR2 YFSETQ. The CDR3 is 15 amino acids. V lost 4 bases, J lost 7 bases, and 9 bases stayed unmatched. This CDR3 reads CASSLGSGQGNTIYF. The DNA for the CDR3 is TGCGCCAGCAGCCTGGGATCGGGACAGGGCAACACCATATATTTT.

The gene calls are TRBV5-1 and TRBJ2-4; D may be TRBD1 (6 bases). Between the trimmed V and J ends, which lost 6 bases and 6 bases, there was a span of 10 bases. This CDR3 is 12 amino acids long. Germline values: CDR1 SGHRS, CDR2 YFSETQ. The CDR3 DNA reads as TGCGCCAGCACAGGGGACCTAAACATTCAGTACTTC. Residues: CASTGDLNIQYF.

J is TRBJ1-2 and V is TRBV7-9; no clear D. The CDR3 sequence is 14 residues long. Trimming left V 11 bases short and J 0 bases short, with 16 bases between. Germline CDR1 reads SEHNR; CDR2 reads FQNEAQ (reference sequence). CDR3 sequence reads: CADLKQEANYGYTF. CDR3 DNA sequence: TGTGCCGACTTAAAGCAGGAAGCTAACTATGGCTACACCTTC.

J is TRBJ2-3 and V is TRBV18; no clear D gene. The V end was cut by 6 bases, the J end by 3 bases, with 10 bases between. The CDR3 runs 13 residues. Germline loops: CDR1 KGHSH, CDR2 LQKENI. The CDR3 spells CASSLASTDTQYF. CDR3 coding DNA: TGTGCCAGCTCCCTGGCTTCGACAGATACGCAGTATTTT.

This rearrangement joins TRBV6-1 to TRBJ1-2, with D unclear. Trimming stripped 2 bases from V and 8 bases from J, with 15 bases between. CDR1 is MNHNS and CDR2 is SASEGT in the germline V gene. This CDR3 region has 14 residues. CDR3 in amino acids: CASSETEASGGYTF. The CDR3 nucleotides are TGTGCCAGCAGTGAAACAGAGGCATCGGGGGGCTACACCTTC.

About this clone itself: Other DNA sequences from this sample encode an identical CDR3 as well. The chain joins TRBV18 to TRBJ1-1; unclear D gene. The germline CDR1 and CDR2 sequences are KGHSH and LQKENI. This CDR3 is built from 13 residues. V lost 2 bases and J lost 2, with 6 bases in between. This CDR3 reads CASSPGANTEAFF. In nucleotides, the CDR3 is TGTGCCAGCTCACCAGGTGCAAACACTGAAGCTTTCTTT.

The CDR3: CAWSVLGGTTNEKLFF. CDR3 in DNA: TGTGCCTGGAGTGTACTGGGGGGGACAACTAATGAAAAACTGTTTTTT. The V call is TRBV30, the J call TRBJ1-4; a possible D gene is TRBD1 (5 bases). This CDR3 is 16 amino acids long. Germline V gives CDR1 GTSNPN, CDR2 SVGIG (reference sequence). Trimming took off 0 bases at V and 0 bases at J, with 11 bases between the two ends.